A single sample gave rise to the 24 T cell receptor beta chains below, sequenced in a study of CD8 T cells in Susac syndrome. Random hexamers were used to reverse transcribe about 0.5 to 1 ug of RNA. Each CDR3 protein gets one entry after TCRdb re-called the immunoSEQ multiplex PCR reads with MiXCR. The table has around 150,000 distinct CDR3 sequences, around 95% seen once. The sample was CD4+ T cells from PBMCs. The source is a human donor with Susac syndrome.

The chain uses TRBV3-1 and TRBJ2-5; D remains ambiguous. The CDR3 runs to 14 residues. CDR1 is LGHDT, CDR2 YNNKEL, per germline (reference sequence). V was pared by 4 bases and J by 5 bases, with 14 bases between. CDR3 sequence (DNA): TGTGCCAGCAGCCCAAGCAACATCCAGGAGACCCAGTACTTC. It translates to CASSPSNIQETQYF.

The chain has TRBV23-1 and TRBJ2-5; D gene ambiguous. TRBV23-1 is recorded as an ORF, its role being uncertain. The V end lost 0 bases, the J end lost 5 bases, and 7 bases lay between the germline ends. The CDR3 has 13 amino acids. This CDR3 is CASSQSKIETQYF. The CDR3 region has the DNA TGCGCCAGCAGTCAATCGAAAATTGAGACCCAGTACTTC.

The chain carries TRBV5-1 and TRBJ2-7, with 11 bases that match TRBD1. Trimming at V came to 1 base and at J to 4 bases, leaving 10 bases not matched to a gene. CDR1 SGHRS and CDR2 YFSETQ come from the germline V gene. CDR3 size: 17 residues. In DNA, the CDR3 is TGCGCCAGCAGCTTGTTTGGAGGGGACAGGGGGGGATACGAGCAGTACTTC. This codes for CASSLFGGDRGGYEQYF.

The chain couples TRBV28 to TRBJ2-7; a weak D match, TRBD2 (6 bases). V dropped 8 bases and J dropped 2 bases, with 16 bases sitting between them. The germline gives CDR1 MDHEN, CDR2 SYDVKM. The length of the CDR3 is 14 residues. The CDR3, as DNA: TGTGCCAGCGCCTTCGCAGGAGGGGCCTACGAGCAGTACTTC. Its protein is CASAFAGGAYEQYF. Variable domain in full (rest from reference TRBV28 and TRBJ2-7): DVKVTQSSRYLVKRTGEKVFLECVQDMDHENMFWYRQDPGLGLRLIYFSYDVKMKEKGDIPEGYSVSREKKERFSLILESASTNQTSMYLCASAFAGGAYEQYFGPGTRLTVT.

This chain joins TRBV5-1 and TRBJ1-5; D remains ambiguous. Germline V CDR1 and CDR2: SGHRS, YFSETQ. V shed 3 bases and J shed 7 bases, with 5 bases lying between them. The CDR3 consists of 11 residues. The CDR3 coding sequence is TGCGCCAGCAGCTCCCACCAGCCCCAGCATTTT. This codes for CASSSHQPQHF. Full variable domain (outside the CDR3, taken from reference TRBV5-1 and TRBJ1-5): KAGVTQTPRYLIKTRGQQVTLSCSPISGHRSVSWYQQTPGQGLQFLFEYFSETQRNKGNFPGRFSGRQFSNSRSEMNVSTLELGDSALYLCASSSHQPQHFGDGTRLSIL.

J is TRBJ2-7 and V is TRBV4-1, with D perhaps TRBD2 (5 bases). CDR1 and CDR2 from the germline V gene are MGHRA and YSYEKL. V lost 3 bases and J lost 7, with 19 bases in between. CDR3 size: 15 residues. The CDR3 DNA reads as TGCGCCAGCAGCCAGGAGACACAAAGCTCGGGGGAGCAGTACTTC. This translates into CASSQETQSSGEQYF.

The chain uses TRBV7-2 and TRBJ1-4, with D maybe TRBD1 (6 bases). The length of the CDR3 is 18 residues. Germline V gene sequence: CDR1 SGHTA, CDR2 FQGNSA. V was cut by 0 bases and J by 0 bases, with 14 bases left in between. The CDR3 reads CASSLAPTYRATNEKLFF. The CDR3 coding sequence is TGTGCCAGCAGCTTAGCACCGACCTACAGGGCAACTAATGAAAAACTGTTTTTT. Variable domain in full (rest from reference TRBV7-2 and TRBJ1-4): GAGVSQSPSNKVTEKGKDVELRCDPISGHTALYWYRQSLGQGLEFLIYFQGNSAPDKSGLPSDRFSAERTGGSVSTLTIQRTQQEDSAVYLCASSLAPTYRATNEKLFFGSGTQLSVL.

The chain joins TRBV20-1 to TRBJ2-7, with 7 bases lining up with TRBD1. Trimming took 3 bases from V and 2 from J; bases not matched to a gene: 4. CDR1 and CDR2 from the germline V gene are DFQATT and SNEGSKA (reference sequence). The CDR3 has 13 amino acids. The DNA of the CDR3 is TGCAGTGCTAGGGGACAGCAAGCCTACGAGCAGTACTTC. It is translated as CSARGQQAYEQYF.

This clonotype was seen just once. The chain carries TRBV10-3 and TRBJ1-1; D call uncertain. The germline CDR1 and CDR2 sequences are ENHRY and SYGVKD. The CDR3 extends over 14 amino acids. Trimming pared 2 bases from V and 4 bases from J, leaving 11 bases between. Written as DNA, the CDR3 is TGTGCCATCAGTGAGCGGCACGAAGGCACTGAAGCTTTCTTT. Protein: CAISERHEGTEAFF.

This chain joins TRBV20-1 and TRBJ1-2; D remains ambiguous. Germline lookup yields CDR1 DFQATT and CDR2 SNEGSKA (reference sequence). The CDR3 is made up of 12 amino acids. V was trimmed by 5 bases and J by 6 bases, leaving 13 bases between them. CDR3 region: CSAGTVKDGYTF. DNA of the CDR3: TGCAGTGCTGGTACGGTGAAGGATGGCTACACCTTC.

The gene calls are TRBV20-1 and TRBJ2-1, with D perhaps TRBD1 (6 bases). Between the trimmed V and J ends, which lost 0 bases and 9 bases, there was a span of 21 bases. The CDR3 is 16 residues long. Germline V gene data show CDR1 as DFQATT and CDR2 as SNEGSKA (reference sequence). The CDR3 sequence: CSARDGAPWQGSEQFF. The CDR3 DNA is TGCAGTGCTAGAGATGGGGCGCCTTGGCAGGGGAGTGAGCAGTTCTTC.

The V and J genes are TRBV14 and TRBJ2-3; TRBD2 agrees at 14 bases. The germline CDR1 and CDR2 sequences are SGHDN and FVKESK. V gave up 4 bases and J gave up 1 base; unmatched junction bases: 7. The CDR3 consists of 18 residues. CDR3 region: CASSRGTSGRGRTDTQYF. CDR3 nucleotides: TGTGCCAGCAGCCGCGGGACTAGCGGGAGAGGACGCACAGATACGCAGTATTTT.

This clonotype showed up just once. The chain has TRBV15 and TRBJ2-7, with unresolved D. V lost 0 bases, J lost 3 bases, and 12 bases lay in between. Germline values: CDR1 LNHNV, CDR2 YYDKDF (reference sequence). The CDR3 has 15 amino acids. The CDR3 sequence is CATSRDQAAGYEQYF. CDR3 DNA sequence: TGTGCCACCAGCAGAGATCAGGCGGCCGGCTACGAGCAGTACTTC.

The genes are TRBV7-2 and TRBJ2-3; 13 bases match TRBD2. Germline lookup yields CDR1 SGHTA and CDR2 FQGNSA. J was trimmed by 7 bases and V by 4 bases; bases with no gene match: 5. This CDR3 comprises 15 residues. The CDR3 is CASSSGTSGINTQYF. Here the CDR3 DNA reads TGTGCCAGCAGCTCCGGGACTAGCGGGATAAATACGCAGTATTTT.

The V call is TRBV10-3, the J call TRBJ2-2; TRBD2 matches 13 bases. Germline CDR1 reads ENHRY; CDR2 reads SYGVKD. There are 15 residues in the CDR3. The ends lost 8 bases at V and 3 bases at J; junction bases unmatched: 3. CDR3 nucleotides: TGTGCCATCGCCGGGACTAGCGGGGACACCGGGGAGCTGTTTTTT. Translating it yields CAIAGTSGDTGELFF.

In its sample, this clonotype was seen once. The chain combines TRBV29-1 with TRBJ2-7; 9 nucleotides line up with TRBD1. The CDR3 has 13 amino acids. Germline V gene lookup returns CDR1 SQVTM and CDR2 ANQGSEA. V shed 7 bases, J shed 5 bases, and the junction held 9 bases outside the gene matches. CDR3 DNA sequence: TGCAGCGCAAGCGGACAGGGGTTCAACGAGCAGTACTTC. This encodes CSASGQGFNEQYF.

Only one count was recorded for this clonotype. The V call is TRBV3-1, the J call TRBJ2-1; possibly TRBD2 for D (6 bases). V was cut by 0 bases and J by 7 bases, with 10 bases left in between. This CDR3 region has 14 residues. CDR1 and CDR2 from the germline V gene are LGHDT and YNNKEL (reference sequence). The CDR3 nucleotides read TGTGCCAGCAGCCAAGATTTGGCGGGAAATGAGCAGTTCTTC. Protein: CASSQDLAGNEQFF.

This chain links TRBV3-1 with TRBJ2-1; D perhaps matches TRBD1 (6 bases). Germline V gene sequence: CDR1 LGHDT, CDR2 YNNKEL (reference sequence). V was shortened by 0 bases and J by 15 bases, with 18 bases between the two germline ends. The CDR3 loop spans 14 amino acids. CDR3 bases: TGTGCCAGCAGCCAAGATCTCGGGACACCTATTGGGTTCTTC. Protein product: CASSQDLGTPIGFF.

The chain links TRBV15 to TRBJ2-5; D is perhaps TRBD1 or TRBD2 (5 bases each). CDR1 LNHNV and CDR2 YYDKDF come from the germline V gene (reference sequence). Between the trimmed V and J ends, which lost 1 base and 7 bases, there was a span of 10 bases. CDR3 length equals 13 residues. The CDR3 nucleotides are TGTGCCACCAGCAGAGTTGGGGCGGGGACCCAGTACTTC. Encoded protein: CATSRVGAGTQYF.

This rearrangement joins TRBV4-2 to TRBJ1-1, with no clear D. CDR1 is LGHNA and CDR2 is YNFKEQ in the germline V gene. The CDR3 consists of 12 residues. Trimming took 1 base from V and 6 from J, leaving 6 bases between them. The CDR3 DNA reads TGTGCCAGCAGCCAAGTTGGGTCTGAAGCTTTCTTT. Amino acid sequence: CASSQVGSEAFF.

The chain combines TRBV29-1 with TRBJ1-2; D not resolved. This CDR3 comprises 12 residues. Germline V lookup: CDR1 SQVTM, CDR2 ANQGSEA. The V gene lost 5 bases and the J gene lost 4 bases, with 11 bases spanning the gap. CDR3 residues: CSVTDTTYGYTF. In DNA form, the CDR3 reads TGCAGCGTTACTGACACCACCTATGGCTACACCTTC.

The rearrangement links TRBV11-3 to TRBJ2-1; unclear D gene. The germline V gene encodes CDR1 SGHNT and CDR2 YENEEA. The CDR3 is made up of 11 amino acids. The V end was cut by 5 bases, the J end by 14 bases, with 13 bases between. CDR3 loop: CASSPHNTEFF. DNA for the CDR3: TGTGCCAGCAGCCCCCACAACACCGAGTTCTTC. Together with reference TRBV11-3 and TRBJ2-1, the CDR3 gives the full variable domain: EAGVVQSPRYKIIEKKQPVAFWCNPISGHNTLYWYLQNLGQGPELLIRYENEEAVDDSQLPKDRFSAERLKGVDSTLKIQPAELGDSAVYLCASSPHNTEFFGPGTRLTVL.

The CDR3 is CSARGSGGVTYEQYF. The CDR3 bases are TGCAGTGCTAGAGGTAGCGGGGGTGTAACCTACGAGCAGTACTTC. The V call is TRBV20-1, the J call TRBJ2-7; 9 bases are shared with TRBD2. The junction had 6 bases not matched to a gene; V was cut back by 1 base and J by 2 bases. This CDR3 region has 15 residues. Germline V gene lookup returns CDR1 DFQATT and CDR2 SNEGSKA (reference sequence).

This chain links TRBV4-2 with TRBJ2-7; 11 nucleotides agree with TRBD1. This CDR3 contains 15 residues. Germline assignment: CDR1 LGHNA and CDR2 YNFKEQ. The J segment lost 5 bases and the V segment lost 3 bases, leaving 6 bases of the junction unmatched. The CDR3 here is CASSQPRDRGDEQYF. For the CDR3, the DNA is TGTGCCAGCAGCCAGCCCCGGGACAGGGGGGACGAGCAGTACTTC.